Shown below are 26 T cell receptor beta chains from a single sample sequenced in a study of Ad26.COV2.S vaccination and SARS-CoV-2 variants. TCRdb's table, derived via immunoSEQ multiplex PCR, lists solely in-frame clones and lacks some. Of around 450,000 clones listed, 80% to 90% are singletons. Treatment here: some 20 received Ad26.COV2.S at low or high dose, single or two shots; about 5 received placebo; per-sample allocation not given. The study sampled participants on day 63 after the first vaccine or placebo injection. The sequencing here drew on peripheral blood, taken in a trial of Ad26.COV2.S vaccine versus placebo. These receptors were obtained from a person aged 18-60 years who received the Ad26.COV2.S COVID-19 vaccine or a placebo.

This clone was recorded once. The chain joins TRBV5-4 to TRBJ1-1; TRBD1 matches at 7 bases. The germline CDR1 and CDR2 sequences are SGHNT and YYREEE (reference sequence). The V gene end was trimmed by 0 bases and the J gene end by 6 bases; junction bases not matched to a gene: 8. This CDR3 is 15 amino acids long. In nucleotides, the CDR3 is TGTGCCAGCAGCTTGGGGGACAGAGGATCCCCTGAAGCTTTCTTT. This translates into CASSLGDRGSPEAFF.

The table lists this clone with a few counts. The chain is built from TRBV19 and TRBJ1-2; D not certain. Germline CDR1 LNHDA, CDR2 SQIVND (reference sequence). Trimming removed 6 bases at V and 5 bases at J, with 19 bases between. The CDR3 loop spans 15 amino acids. CDR3 bases: TGTGCCAGTAGGGAAACCGGGATTGGAGGGTATGGCTACACCTTC. Translating gives CASRETGIGGYGYTF.

The CDR3, as DNA: TGTGCCAGCAGCGTCGCGCCTCTGGCAGATACGCAGTATTTT. This encodes CASSVAPLADTQYF. V usage is TRBV9 and J usage is TRBJ2-3; unclear D gene. The CDR3 has 14 residues. CDR1 and CDR2 (germline): SGDLS, YYNGEE. Trimming removed 2 bases at V and 4 bases at J, with 11 bases between.

On this clone itself: The same CDR3 also results from other DNA sequences found in this sample. This rearrangement joins TRBV6-2 or TRBV6-3 to TRBJ2-3; no clear D gene. Trimming took off 6 bases at V and 3 bases at J, with 4 bases between the two ends. Germline V gene sequence: CDR1 MNHEY, CDR2 SVGEGT. This CDR3 is built from 11 residues. CDR3 in amino acids: CASSRTDTQYF. The CDR3 nucleotides are TGTGCCAGCAGCAGGACAGATACGCAGTATTTT.

This clone has only one observation. The same CDR3 arises from other DNA sequences in this sample as well. V usage is TRBV5-1 and J usage is TRBJ2-1; D unresolved. Trimming removed 0 bases from V and 5 bases from J, with 6 bases in between. Germline CDR1 reads SGHRS; CDR2 reads YFSETQ. The CDR3 runs to 13 residues. The CDR3 DNA reads TGCGCCAGCAGCTTGGGGACGAACAATGAGCAGTTCTTC. It codes for CASSLGTNNEQFF.

The chain is built from TRBV21-1 and TRBJ2-7; TRBD2 is taken as the D call from the table, unchecked against the DNA. TRBV21-1 corresponds to a pseudogene. The CDR3 is 16 amino acids. The CDR3 DNA is TGTGCCAGCAGCAATCGGACTAGGTCGCGTTCCTACGAGCAGTACTTC. Translation gives CASSNRTRSRSYEQYF.

The chain employs TRBV5-4 and TRBJ2-2; D remains ambiguous. Germline V CDR1 and CDR2: SGHNT, YYREEE (reference sequence). This CDR3 has 15 amino acids. The germline V and J ends were trimmed by 4 bases and 1 base, with 11 bases remaining between them. The CDR3 nucleotides read TGTGCCAGCAGCGCCACAACAGAGAACACCGGGGAGCTGTTTTTT. Translation gives CASSATTENTGELFF.

The chain employs TRBV5-8 and TRBJ2-7; TRBD1 or TRBD2 may be the D gene (7 bases each). The CDR3 is 15 amino acids. Germline values: CDR1 SGHTS, CDR2 YDEGEE. V dropped 3 bases and J dropped 0 bases, with 13 bases sitting between them. CDR3 loop: CASSWGGGNSYEQYV. CDR3 bases: TGTGCCAGCAGCTGGGGAGGGGGCAACTCCTACGAGCAGTACGTC.

The chain combines TRBV19 with TRBJ2-7; TRBD2 might be the D (5 bases). Germline V gives CDR1 LNHDA, CDR2 SQIVND (reference sequence). V dropped 5 bases and J dropped 3 bases, with 11 bases sitting between them. The CDR3 contains 13 residues. Here the CDR3 DNA reads TGTGCCAGTAGTGACTCGGGGAGCTACGAGCAGTACGTC. Translated: CASSDSGSYEQYV.

The gene calls are TRBV28 and TRBJ2-1; TRBD2 agrees at 9 bases. The CDR3 contains 15 residues. Germline CDR1 is MDHEN and CDR2 is SYDVKM. V shed 7 bases, J shed 3 bases, and the junction held 7 bases outside the gene matches. CDR3 loop: CASNPASGNYNEQFF. CDR3 coding DNA: TGTGCCAGCAACCCCGCTAGCGGGAACTACAATGAGCAGTTCTTC.

Here the CDR3 DNA reads TGTGCCAGCAGCGTAGCTCTAGCGGCAGAGACCCAGTACTTC. This encodes CASSVALAAETQYF. The rearrangement links TRBV9 to TRBJ2-5, with 7 positions matching TRBD2. Germline CDR1 SGDLS, CDR2 YYNGEE. The length of the CDR3 is 14 residues. V was pared by 0 bases and J by 4 bases, with 3 bases of the junction left unmatched.

The J gene is TRBJ1-3, the V gene TRBV7-6, with D perhaps matching TRBD1 (6 bases). Germline V gene lookup returns CDR1 SGHVS and CDR2 FNYEAQ. V shed 5 bases and J shed 0 bases, with 11 bases lying between them. The CDR3 extends over 15 amino acids. The CDR3 DNA sequence: TGTGCCAGCAGCGGAACAGGGAACTCTGGAAACACCATATATTTT. It yields the protein CASSGTGNSGNTIYF.

This clone is a singleton in its sample. This chain joins TRBV6-1 and TRBJ1-5; TRBD1 is a possible D gene (6 bases). CDR1 is MNHNS, CDR2 SASEGT, per germline. The V gene lost 1 base and the J gene lost 4 bases, with 23 bases spanning the gap. The CDR3 extends over 19 amino acids. CDR3 DNA: TGTGCCAGCAGTGAAGTTGGGGGTATCTGGGGGGGCCTTAATCAGCCCCAGCATTTT. Amino acids: CASSEVGGIWGGLNQPQHF.

The CDR3 is CASIWGNYGYTF. The DNA of the CDR3 is TGTGCCAGCATCTGGGGAAACTATGGCTACACCTTC. The chain recombines TRBV2 with TRBJ1-2; no firm D call. Deletions cut 7 bases from V and 2 bases from J, with 8 bases between. Germline V gene lookup returns CDR1 SNHLY and CDR2 FYNNEI. This CDR3 contains 12 residues.

The rearrangement links TRBV20-1 to TRBJ1-2, with 7 bases matching TRBD1. Germline CDR1 and CDR2: DFQATT and SNEGSKA (reference sequence). The CDR3 runs to 11 residues. The V gene end was trimmed by 6 bases and the J gene end by 6 bases; junction bases not matched to a gene: 4. The CDR3 bases are TGCAGTGCCAGGGGGGGGCATGGCTACACCTTC. Translation gives CSARGGHGYTF.

This sequence joins TRBV9 and TRBJ2-1, with 7 bases fitting TRBD1. The CDR3 runs to 15 residues. The ends lost 5 bases at V and 5 bases at J; junction bases unmatched: 10. Germline V lookup: CDR1 SGDLS, CDR2 YYNGEE. The CDR3, as DNA: TGTGCCAGCAGTCGCCGGGACAGCCTTCACAATGAGCAGTTCTTC. Its protein is CASSRRDSLHNEQFF. The variable domain in full, completed from reference TRBV9 and TRBJ2-1, reads DSGVTQTPKHLITATGQRVTLRCSPRSGDLSVYWYQQSLDQGLQFLIQYYNGEERAKGNILERFSAQQFPDLHSELNLSSLELGDSALYFCASSRRDSLHNEQFFGPGTRLTVL.

The CDR3 here is CASSSPREAYEQYV. CDR3 coding DNA: TGTGCCAGCAGTTCCCCCCGGGAGGCCTACGAGCAGTACGTC. This chain connects TRBV6-5 to TRBJ2-7, with TRBD2 identical over 7 bases. The J segment lost 2 bases and the V segment lost 4 bases, leaving 5 bases of the junction unmatched. The CDR3 extends over 14 amino acids. Germline CDR1 MNHEY, CDR2 SVGAGI.

This rearrangement joins TRBV29-1 to TRBJ1-1; D perhaps matches TRBD1 (5 bases). CDR1 is SQVTM and CDR2 is ANQGSEA in the germline V gene. The CDR3 spans 15 residues. V lost 1 base to trimming and J lost 3 bases, with 15 bases between them. The DNA for the CDR3 is TGCAGCGTTGAAGCGGGGCCGGGGGTAGACACTGAAGCTTTCTTT. Translating it yields CSVEAGPGVDTEAFF.

The chain couples TRBV5-1 to TRBJ2-6; D assignment may be TRBD1 or TRBD2 (5 bases each). The length of the CDR3 is 14 residues. Germline V gene sequence: CDR1 SGHRS, CDR2 YFSETQ. V was shortened by 5 bases and J by 2 bases, with 8 bases between the two germline ends. This chain's CDR3 is CASRGTTGANVLTF. For the CDR3, the DNA is TGCGCCAGCAGAGGGACGACTGGGGCCAACGTCCTGACTTTC.

This clone showed up just once. The rearrangement joins TRBV7-8 to TRBJ2-5; 9 bases map to TRBD1. The germline CDR1 and CDR2 sequences are SGHVS and FQNEAQ. The junction had 8 bases not matched to a gene; V was cut back by 2 bases and J by 4 bases. The CDR3 runs 16 residues. The CDR3: CASSLILGTGSETQYF. The CDR3 nucleotides read TGTGCCAGCAGCTTAATACTAGGGACAGGGTCAGAGACCCAGTACTTC.

The chain joins TRBV3-1 (or the pseudogene TRBV3-2) to TRBJ2-7, with 7 bases lining up with TRBD1. J lost 3 bases, V lost 5 bases, and 7 bases had no gene match. The germline V gene encodes CDR1 LGHDT and CDR2 YNNKEL (reference sequence). The CDR3 has 14 amino acids. CDR3 in amino acids: CASSWTGQYYEQYF. CDR3 DNA: TGTGCCAGCAGCTGGACAGGACAGTACTACGAGCAGTACTTC.

This clone occurred once. One end of the junction varies from germline; a read error may be responsible. This sequence joins TRBV18 and TRBJ1-1; D might be TRBD1 (6 bases). The CDR3 covers 14 residues. Germline V gene lookup returns CDR1 KGHSH and CDR2 LQKENI. CDR3 sequence (DNA): TGTGCCAGCTCACCGCAGGGGCTGAACACTGAAGCTTTCTTC. Its protein is CASSPQGLNTEAFF.

This clone was picked up one time. The chain links TRBV6-5 to TRBJ2-1, with TRBD2 matching 12 bases. Germline V gene lookup returns CDR1 MNHEY and CDR2 SVGAGI. The CDR3 totals 15 residues. After removal of 6 bases from V and 4 bases from J, the junction contained 4 bases not matched to a gene. The CDR3 DNA sequence: TGTGCCAGCAGGATGACTAGCGGGAGTTACAATGAGCAGTTCTTC. It codes for CASRMTSGSYNEQFF.

This clone occurred a few times. V usage is TRBV6-5 and J usage is TRBJ2-7; 9 nucleotides align to TRBD1. The CDR3 is 15 residues long. V lost 6 bases and J lost 3; bases outside the gene matches: 9. In germline, CDR1 is MNHEY, CDR2 SVGAGI. The CDR3 is CASRPDRGEFYEQYF. The CDR3 nucleotides are TGTGCCAGCAGGCCGGACAGGGGTGAGTTCTACGAGCAGTACTTC.

The gene calls are TRBV19 and TRBJ1-6; a weak D match, TRBD1 (5 bases). V was shortened by 6 bases and J by 8 bases, with 14 bases between the two germline ends. CDR1 LNHDA and CDR2 SQIVND come from the germline V gene (reference sequence). The CDR3 runs to 14 residues. CDR3 sequence reads: CASSPDSGYSPLHF. The CDR3 region has the DNA TGTGCCAGTAGCCCAGACAGTGGCTATTCACCCCTCCACTTT.

J is TRBJ1-2 and V is TRBV20-1, with 8 nucleotides matching TRBD1. CDR1 and CDR2 from the germline V gene are DFQATT and SNEGSKA (reference sequence). The CDR3 spans 14 residues. The J segment lost 7 bases and the V segment lost 3 bases, leaving 10 bases of the junction unmatched. CDR3: CSASQDRGGAGYTF. The CDR3 nucleotides are TGCAGTGCTAGTCAAGACAGGGGCGGTGCTGGCTACACCTTC.